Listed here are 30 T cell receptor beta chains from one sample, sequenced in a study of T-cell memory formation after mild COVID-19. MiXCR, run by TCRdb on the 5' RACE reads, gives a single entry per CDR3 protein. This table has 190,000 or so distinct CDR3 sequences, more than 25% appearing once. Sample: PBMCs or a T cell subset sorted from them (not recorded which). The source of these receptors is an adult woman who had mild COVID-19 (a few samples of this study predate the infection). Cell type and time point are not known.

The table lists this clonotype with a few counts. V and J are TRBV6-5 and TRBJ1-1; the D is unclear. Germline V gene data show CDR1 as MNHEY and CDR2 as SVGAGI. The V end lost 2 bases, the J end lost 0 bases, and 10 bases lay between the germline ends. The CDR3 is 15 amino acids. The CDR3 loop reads CASSYNPRMNTEAFF. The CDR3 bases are TGTGCCAGCAGTTACAACCCGCGGATGAACACTGAAGCTTTCTTT.

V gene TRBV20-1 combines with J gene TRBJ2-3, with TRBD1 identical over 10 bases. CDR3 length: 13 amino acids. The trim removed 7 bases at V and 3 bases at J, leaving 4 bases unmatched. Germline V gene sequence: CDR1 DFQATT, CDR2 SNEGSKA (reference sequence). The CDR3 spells CSVGQGGTDTQYF. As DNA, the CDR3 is TGCAGTGTTGGACAGGGGGGAACAGATACGCAGTATTTT.

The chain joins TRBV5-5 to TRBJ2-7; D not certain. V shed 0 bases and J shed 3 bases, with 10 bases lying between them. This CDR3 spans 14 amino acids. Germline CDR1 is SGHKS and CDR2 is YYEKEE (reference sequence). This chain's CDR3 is CASSLGPLFYEQYF. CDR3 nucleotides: TGTGCCAGCAGCTTGGGGCCGCTTTTCTACGAGCAGTACTTC.

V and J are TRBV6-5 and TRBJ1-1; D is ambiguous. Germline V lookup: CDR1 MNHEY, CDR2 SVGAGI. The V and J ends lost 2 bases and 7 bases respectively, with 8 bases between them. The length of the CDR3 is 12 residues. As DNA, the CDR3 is TGTGCCAGCAGTTACGGTGGGCTTGAAGCTTTCTTT. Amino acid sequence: CASSYGGLEAFF.

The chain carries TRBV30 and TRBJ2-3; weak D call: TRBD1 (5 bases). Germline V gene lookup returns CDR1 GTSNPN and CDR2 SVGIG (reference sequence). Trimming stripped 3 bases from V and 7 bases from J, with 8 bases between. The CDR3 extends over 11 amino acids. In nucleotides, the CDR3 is TGTGCCTGGAGCCGACAGTATACGCAGTATTTT. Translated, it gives CAWSRQYTQYF.

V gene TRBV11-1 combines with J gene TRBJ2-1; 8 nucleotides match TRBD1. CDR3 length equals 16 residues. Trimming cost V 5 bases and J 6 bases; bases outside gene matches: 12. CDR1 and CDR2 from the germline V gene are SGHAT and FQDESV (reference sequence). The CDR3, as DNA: TGTGCCAGCAGCATAAACGGACAGGGCAATCGCAATGAGCAGTTCTTC. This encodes CASSINGQGNRNEQFF.

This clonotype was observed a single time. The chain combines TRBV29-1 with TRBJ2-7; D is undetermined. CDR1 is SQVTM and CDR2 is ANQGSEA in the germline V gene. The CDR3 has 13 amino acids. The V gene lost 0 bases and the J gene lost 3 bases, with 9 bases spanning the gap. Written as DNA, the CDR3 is TGCAGCGTTGAAGAAGGTCCGGGCTACGAGCAGTACTTC. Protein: CSVEEGPGYEQYF.

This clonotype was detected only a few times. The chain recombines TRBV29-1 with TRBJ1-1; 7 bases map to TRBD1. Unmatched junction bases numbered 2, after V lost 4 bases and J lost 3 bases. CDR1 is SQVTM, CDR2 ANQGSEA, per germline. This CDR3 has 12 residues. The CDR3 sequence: CSVGQGDTEAFF. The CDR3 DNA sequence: TGCAGCGTTGGACAGGGAGACACTGAAGCTTTCTTT.

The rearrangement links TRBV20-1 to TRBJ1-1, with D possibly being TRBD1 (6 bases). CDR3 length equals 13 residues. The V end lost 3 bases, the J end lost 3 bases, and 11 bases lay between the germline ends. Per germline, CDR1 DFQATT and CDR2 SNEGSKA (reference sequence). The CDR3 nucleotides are TGCAGTGCTAGTGCAGGGGCGCACACTGAAGCTTTCTTT. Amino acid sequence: CSASAGAHTEAFF.

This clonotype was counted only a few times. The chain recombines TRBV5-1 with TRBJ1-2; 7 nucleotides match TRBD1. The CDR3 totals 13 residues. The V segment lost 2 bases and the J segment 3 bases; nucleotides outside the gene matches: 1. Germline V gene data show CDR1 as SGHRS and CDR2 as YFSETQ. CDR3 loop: CASSFDRDYGYTF. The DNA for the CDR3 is TGCGCCAGCAGCTTTGACAGGGACTATGGCTACACCTTC.

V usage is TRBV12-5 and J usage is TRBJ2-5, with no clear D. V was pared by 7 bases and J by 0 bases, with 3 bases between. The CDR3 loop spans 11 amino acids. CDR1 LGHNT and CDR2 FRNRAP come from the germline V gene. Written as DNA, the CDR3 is TGTGCTAGTGTCCACCAAGAGACCCAGTACTTC. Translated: CASVHQETQYF.

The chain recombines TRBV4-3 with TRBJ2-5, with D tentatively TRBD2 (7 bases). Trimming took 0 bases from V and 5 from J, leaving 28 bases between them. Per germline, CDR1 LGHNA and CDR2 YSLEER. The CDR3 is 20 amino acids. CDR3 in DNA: TGCGCCAGCAGCCAAGATAGGGGGGATCCGACAGGATCAGCGGGGGAGACCCAGTACTTC. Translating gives CASSQDRGDPTGSAGETQYF.

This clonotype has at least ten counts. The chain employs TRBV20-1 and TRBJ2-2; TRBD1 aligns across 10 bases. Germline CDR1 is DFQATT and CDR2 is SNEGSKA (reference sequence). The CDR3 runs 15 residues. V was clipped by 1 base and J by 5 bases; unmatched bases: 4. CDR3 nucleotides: TGCAGTGCTAGAGCCGGGACAGGGGCAACCGGGGAGCTGTTTTTT. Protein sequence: CSARAGTGATGELFF.

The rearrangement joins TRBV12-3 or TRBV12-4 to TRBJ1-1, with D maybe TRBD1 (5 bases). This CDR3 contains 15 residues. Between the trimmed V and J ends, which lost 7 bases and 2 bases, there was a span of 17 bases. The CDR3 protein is CASTLQTVVNTEAFF. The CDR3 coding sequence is TGTGCCAGCACCCTTCAGACAGTCGTAAACACTGAAGCTTTCTTT.

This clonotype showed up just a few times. The CDR3: CASSPGGGRLEQYF. The CDR3 DNA follows: TGTGCCAGCAGTCCGGGAGGGGGTCGGCTCGAGCAGTACTTC. The rearrangement joins TRBV2 to TRBJ2-7, with 8 nucleotides matching TRBD2. The CDR3 has 14 residues. V trimming: 5 bases; J trimming: 6 bases; junction bases outside the gene matches: 9. Germline assignment: CDR1 SNHLY and CDR2 FYNNEI.

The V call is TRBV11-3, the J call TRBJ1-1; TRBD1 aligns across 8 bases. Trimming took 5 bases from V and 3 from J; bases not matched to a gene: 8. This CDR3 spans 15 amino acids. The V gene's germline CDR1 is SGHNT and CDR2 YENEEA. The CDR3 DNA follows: TGTGCCAGCAGCACATACGACAGGGGATACACTGAAGCTTTCTTT. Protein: CASSTYDRGYTEAFF.

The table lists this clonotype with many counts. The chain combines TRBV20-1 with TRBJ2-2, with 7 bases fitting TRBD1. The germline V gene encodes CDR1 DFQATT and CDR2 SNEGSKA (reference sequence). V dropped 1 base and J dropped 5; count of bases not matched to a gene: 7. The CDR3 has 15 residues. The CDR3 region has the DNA TGCAGTGCTAGAGGCACAGGGGCGCTGACCGGGGAGCTGTTTTTT. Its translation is CSARGTGALTGELFF.

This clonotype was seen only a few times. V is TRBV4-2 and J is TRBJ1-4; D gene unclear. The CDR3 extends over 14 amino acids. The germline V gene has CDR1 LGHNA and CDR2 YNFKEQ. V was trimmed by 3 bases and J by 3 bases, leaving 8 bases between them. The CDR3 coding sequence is TGTGCCAGCAGCCATGTAGGGCCTAATGAAAAACTGTTTTTT. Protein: CASSHVGPNEKLFF.

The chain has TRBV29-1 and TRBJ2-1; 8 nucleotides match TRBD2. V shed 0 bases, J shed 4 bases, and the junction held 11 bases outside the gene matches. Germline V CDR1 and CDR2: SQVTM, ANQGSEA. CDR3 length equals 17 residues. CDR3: CSVEDPLASGWYNEQFF. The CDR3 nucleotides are TGCAGCGTTGAAGATCCTCTGGCTAGCGGGTGGTACAATGAGCAGTTCTTC.

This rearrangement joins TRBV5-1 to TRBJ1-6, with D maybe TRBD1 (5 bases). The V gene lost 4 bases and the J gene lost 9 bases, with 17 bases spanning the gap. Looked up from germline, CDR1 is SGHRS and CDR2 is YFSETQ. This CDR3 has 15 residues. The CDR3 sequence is CASSHWGSEGSPLHF. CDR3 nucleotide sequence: TGCGCCAGCAGCCACTGGGGGTCCGAGGGTTCACCCCTCCACTTT.

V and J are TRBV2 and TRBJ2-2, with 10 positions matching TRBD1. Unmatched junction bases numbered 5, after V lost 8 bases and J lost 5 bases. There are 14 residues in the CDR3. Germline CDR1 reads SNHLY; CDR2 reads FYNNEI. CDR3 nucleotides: TGTGCCAGCCGGGGACAGGGGAGGACCGGGGAGCTGTTTTTT. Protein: CASRGQGRTGELFF. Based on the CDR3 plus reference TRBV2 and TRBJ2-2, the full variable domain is EPEVTQTPSHQVTQMGQEVILRCVPISNHLYFYWYRQILGQKVEFLVSFYNNEISEKSEIFDDQFSVERPDGSNFTLKIRSTKLEDSAMYFCASRGQGRTGELFFGEGSRLTVL.

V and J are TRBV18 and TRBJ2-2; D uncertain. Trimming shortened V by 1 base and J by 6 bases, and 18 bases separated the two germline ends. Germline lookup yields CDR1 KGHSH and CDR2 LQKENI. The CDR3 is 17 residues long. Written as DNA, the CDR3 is TGTGCCAGCTCACCACGAAGGGCTTCTACCGCGGCCGGGGAGCTGTTTTTT. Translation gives CASSPRRASTAAGELFF.

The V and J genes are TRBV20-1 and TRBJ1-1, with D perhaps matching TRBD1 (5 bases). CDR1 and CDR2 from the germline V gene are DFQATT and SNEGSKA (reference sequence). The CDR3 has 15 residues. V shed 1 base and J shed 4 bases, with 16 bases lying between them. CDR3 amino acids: CSARGIGQGITEAFF. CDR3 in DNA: TGCAGTGCTAGAGGGATCGGGCAGGGCATCACTGAAGCTTTCTTT.

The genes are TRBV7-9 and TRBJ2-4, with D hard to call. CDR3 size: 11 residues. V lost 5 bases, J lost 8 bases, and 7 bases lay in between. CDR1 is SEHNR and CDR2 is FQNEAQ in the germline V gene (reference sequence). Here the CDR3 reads CASSPLDIQYF. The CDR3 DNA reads TGTGCCAGCAGCCCTCTTGACATTCAGTACTTC. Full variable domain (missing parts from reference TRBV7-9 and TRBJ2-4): DTGVSQNPRHKITKRGQNVTFRCDPISEHNRLYWYRQTLGQGPEFLTYFQNEAQLEKSRLLSDRFSAERPKGSFSTLEIQRTEQGDSAMYLCASSPLDIQYFGAGTRLSVL.

The CDR3 nucleotides are TGTGCCAGCAGAACCGGGACTAATGAAAAACTGTTTTTT. This translates into CASRTGTNEKLFF. The chain uses TRBV7-9 and TRBJ1-4; D remains ambiguous. The CDR3 spans 13 residues. Germline CDR1 SEHNR, CDR2 FQNEAQ (reference sequence). The V end lost 6 bases, the J end lost 2 bases, and 7 bases lay between the germline ends.

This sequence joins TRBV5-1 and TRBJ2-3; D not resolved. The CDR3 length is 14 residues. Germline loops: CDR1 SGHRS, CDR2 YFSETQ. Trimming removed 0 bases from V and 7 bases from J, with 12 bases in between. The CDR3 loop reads CASSLALGIYTQYF. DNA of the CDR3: TGCGCCAGCAGCTTGGCTCTAGGGATCTATACGCAGTATTTT. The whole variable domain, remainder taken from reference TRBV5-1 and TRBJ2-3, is KAGVTQTPRYLIKTRGQQVTLSCSPISGHRSVSWYQQTPGQGLQFLFEYFSETQRNKGNFPGRFSGRQFSNSRSEMNVSTLELGDSALYLCASSLALGIYTQYFGPGTRLTVL.

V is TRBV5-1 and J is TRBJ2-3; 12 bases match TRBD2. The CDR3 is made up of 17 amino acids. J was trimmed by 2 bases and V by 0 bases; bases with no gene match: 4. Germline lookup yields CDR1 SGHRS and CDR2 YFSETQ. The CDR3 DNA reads TGCGCCAGCAGCTTGGCTAGCGGGGGGGACACCACAGATACGCAGTATTTT. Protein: CASSLASGGDTTDTQYF.

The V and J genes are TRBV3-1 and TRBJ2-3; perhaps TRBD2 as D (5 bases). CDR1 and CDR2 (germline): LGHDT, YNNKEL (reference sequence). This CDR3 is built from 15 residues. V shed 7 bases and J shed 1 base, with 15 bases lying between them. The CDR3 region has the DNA TGTGCCAGCAAAAATTTCGGAGGTGGCACAGATACGCAGTATTTT. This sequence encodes CASKNFGGGTDTQYF.

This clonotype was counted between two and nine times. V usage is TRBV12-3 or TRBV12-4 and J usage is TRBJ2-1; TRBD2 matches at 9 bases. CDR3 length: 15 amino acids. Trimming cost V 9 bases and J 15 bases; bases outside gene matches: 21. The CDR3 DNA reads TGTGCCAGTGGGGCACCTAGCGGGGTTGAAGACAGTGTGTTCTTC. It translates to CASGAPSGVEDSVFF.

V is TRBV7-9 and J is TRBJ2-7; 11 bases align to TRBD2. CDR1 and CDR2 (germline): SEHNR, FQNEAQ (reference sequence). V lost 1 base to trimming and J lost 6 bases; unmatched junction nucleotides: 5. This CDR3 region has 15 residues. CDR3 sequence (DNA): TGTGCCAGCAGCTTAGAGGTAGCGGGAGGGTTCGAGCAGTACTTC. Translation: CASSLEVAGGFEQYF.